This TCR beta chain was retrieved from a study of T cell repertoires in ileal Crohn's disease. Study details: MI samples are biopsies from the surgical specimen's proximal margin.

As to this clone: Its antigen is not known.

Noted time point: proximal margin of the surgical specimen (macroscopically non-inflamed). Data came from immunoSEQ multiplex PCR; TCRdb stores just in-frame clones and leaves some out. The top ten clones hold roughly 10% of a sample with approximately 4,100 clones, roughly 72% of them seen once. The germline V and J ends were trimmed by 3 bases and 4 bases, with 16 bases remaining between them. Germline V gene lookup returns CDR1 SGHTA and CDR2 FQGTGA. The CDR3 covers 16 residues. Findings and caveats of the study: Every patient over 26.8% clonality showed endoscopic recurrence. Clonal expansions were more frequent in active smokers than non-smokers at surgery. Compared with CD4 T cells, sorted CD8 cells carried more expanded clones.

The material sequenced was ileal tissue. This sequence joins TRBV7-3 and TRBJ1-5, with D possibly being TRBD1 (5 bases). The TCR sequence derives from an adult with Crohn's disease. The CDR3 coding sequence is TGTGCCAGCAGCTTTGGGGACTGGGGAAGGAATCAGCCCCAGCATTTT. Its translation: CASSFGDWGRNQPQHF.